The 17 T cell receptor beta chains below come from one sample, sequenced in a study of T-cell reconstitution after alpha-beta-depleted transplantation in children. Unique molecular identifiers were incorporated into the prepared TCRbeta library. MiXCR was run by TCRdb on the PCR reads, yielding one entry per CDR3 protein. Among some 300,000 distinct CDR3 sequences listed, roughly a tenth were seen once. Sequenced material: PBMCs, taken before TCRalphabeta/CD19-depleted stem cell transplant. These receptors all stem from a boy in the first two years of life with acute myeloid leukemia, due to receive a stem cell transplant.

This clonotype was seen ten or more times. This chain connects TRBV7-3 to TRBJ2-7; D remains ambiguous. V lost 5 bases and J 6 bases, leaving 14 bases between the germline ends. The germline V gene encodes CDR1 SGHTA and CDR2 FQGTGA. CDR3 length: 13 residues. The CDR3 here is CASSPHVPGEQYF. DNA of the CDR3: TGTGCCAGCAGCCCCCATGTCCCGGGCGAGCAGTACTTC.

This clonotype was picked up many times. The V call is TRBV7-9, the J call TRBJ1-5; unclear D gene. CDR3 length: 14 amino acids. The V gene's germline CDR1 is SEHNR and CDR2 FQNEAQ (reference sequence). Trimming removed 5 bases from V and 3 bases from J, with 11 bases in between. In DNA form, the CDR3 reads TGTGCCAGCAGCCGAGAATCTCCCAATCAGCCCCAGCATTTT. Amino acid sequence: CASSRESPNQPQHF.

This clonotype has only a few counts. The rearrangement joins TRBV7-6 to TRBJ2-5; D is perhaps TRBD1 (5 bases). V was trimmed by 3 bases and J by 3 bases, leaving 11 bases between them. The CDR3 contains 14 residues. In germline, CDR1 is SGHVS, CDR2 FNYEAQ. The CDR3 nucleotides read TGTGCCAGCAGCTTTAACAGGAGAGAAGAGACCCAGTACTTC. Encoded protein: CASSFNRREETQYF. Full variable domain (missing parts from reference TRBV7-6 and TRBJ2-5): GAGVSQSPRYKVTKRGQDVALRCDPISGHVSLYWYRQALGQGPEFLTYFNYEAQQDKSGLPNDRFSAERPEGSISTLTIQRTEQRDSAMYRCASSFNRREETQYFGPGTRLLVL.

This clonotype was detected ten times or more. The rearrangement joins TRBV28 to TRBJ1-5; 9 nucleotides agree with TRBD1. Germline V gene sequence: CDR1 MDHEN, CDR2 SYDVKM. The V and J ends lost 6 bases and 6 bases, in that order; junction bases with no gene match: 9. The CDR3 runs to 15 residues. The chain's CDR3 is CASSFGDRAFQPQHF. Written as DNA, the CDR3 is TGTGCCAGCAGCTTCGGGGACAGGGCTTTTCAGCCCCAGCATTTT. Looking up the rest from reference TRBV28 and TRBJ1-5 gives the full variable domain: DVKVTQSSRYLVKRTGEKVFLECVQDMDHENMFWYRQDPGLGLRLIYFSYDVKMKEKGDIPEGYSVSREKKERFSLILESASTNQTSMYLCASSFGDRAFQPQHFGDGTRLSIL.

This clonotype has a count of ten or more. The chain couples TRBV5-1 to TRBJ1-1; weak D call: TRBD1 (6 bases). Per germline, CDR1 SGHRS and CDR2 YFSETQ. V lost 4 bases, J lost 2 bases, and 12 bases lay in between. This CDR3 is 14 amino acids long. The CDR3 reads CASSRLGGNTEAFF. The CDR3 DNA follows: TGCGCCAGCAGCCGGTTGGGGGGCAACACTGAAGCTTTCTTT.

In its sample, this clonotype was seen many times. The chain has TRBV10-3 and TRBJ1-2; 8 bases are shared with TRBD1. Germline V gene data show CDR1 as ENHRY and CDR2 as SYGVKD. After removal of 6 bases from V and 8 bases from J, the junction contained 11 bases not matched to a gene. This CDR3 comprises 14 residues. CDR3 bases: TGTGCCATCAGATCCATGGACAGGGAAGAAGGCTACACCTTC. Translated, it gives CAIRSMDREEGYTF.

The sample holds a few counts of this clonotype. One base away lies a much larger clone, so this may be a sequencing read error. The rearrangement links TRBV11-2 to TRBJ2-2; the D is unclear. Looked up from germline, CDR1 is SGHAT and CDR2 is FQNNGV. The V end was cut by 0 bases, the J end by 6 bases, with 2 bases between. This CDR3 has 12 residues. CDR3 sequence: CASSLEPGELFF. The CDR3 nucleotides read TGTGCCAGCAGCTTAGAGCCCGGGGAGCTGTTTTTT.

Ten or more counts support this clonotype. The chain links TRBV7-9 to TRBJ2-1; 8 positions agree with TRBD2. V trimming: 5 bases; J trimming: 8 bases; junction bases outside the gene matches: 5. The germline V gene has CDR1 SEHNR and CDR2 FQNEAQ (reference sequence). The CDR3 runs to 13 residues. CDR3 nucleotides: TGTGCCAGCAGCGGATGGACTAGCTATGAGCAGTTCTTC. It translates to CASSGWTSYEQFF.

CDR3 sequence: CASSDSFNYGYTF. CDR3 DNA sequence: TGTGCCAGCAGTGACAGTTTTAACTATGGCTACACCTTC. The J gene is TRBJ1-2, the V gene TRBV28; tentative D call: TRBD1 (5 bases). V lost 5 bases to trimming and J lost 1 base, with 8 bases between them. The length of the CDR3 is 13 residues. Germline CDR1 and CDR2: MDHEN and SYDVKM.

The table lists this clonotype with many counts. The V gene is TRBV11-2, the J gene TRBJ2-1; a weak D match, TRBD2 (5 bases). The CDR3 length is 12 residues. V lost 3 bases to trimming and J lost 15 bases, with 15 bases between them. Germline V gene sequence: CDR1 SGHAT, CDR2 FQNNGV. CDR3 in DNA: TGTGCCAGCAGCTTGCCCCACCGGGGATGGTTCTTC. It is translated as CASSLPHRGWFF.

The gene calls are TRBV30 and TRBJ2-5; 7 nucleotides line up with TRBD2. V gave up 2 bases and J gave up 2 bases; unmatched junction bases: 2. Germline lookup yields CDR1 GTSNPN and CDR2 SVGIG (reference sequence). CDR3 length equals 13 residues. CDR3 in DNA: TGTGCCTGGAGTCTCGGGGGGCAAGAGACCCAGTACTTC. This sequence encodes CAWSLGGQETQYF. Full variable domain (remainder filled in from reference TRBV30 and TRBJ2-5): SQTIHQWPATLVQPVGSPLSLECTVEGTSNPNLYWYRQAAGRGLQLLFYSVGIGQISSEVPQNLSASRPQDRQFILSSKKLLLSDSGFYLCAWSLGGQETQYFGPGTRLLVL.

To note about this clonotype: Compared with germline, one end of the junction differs, possibly owing to a read error. The chain is built from TRBV7-9 and TRBJ2-7; unclear D gene. This CDR3 is built from 12 residues. CDR1 is SEHNR, CDR2 FQNEAQ, per germline (reference sequence). The CDR3 loop reads CASGLDPYEQYF. The CDR3 coding sequence is TGTGCCAGCGGCTTAGATCCCTACGAGCAGTACTTC.

Many counts were recorded for this clonotype. The chain combines TRBV5-5 with TRBJ1-1; 12 nucleotides agree with TRBD1. Looked up from germline, CDR1 is SGHKS and CDR2 is YYEKEE (reference sequence). This CDR3 spans 17 amino acids. V trimming: 0 bases; J trimming: 5 bases; junction bases outside the gene matches: 8. The CDR3 sequence is CASSLALGQGARTEAFF. CDR3 DNA: TGTGCCAGCAGCTTGGCCTTGGGACAGGGGGCGAGGACTGAAGCTTTCTTT.

The V and J genes are TRBV6-1 and TRBJ2-3, with 7 bases lining up with TRBD2. CDR1 and CDR2 (germline): MNHNS, SASEGT. With 6 bases clipped from V and 5 bases from J, the junction kept 11 bases outside the gene matches. CDR3 length equals 15 residues. CDR3 sequence: CASRGRAGVGDTQYF. The CDR3, as DNA: TGTGCCAGCAGGGGGAGGGCCGGTGTGGGAGATACGCAGTATTTT.

As DNA, the CDR3 is TGCGCCAGCAGCTTGGGACTGGGGGAGGAGTACGAGCAGTACTTC. Translating it yields CASSLGLGEEYEQYF. The chain joins TRBV5-1 to TRBJ2-7; possible D gene TRBD2, 6 bases. The CDR3 runs 15 residues. Per germline, CDR1 SGHRS and CDR2 YFSETQ. The V and J ends lost 0 bases and 4 bases respectively, with 14 bases between them.

This clonotype was seen a few times. The chain uses TRBV12-3 or TRBV12-4 and TRBJ2-1; TRBD2 matches at 8 bases. The ends lost 6 bases at V and 5 bases at J; junction bases unmatched: 12. This CDR3 spans 16 amino acids. The CDR3 nucleotides read TGTGCCAGCAGCTCCTTAAGACTAGCGCTGAACAATGAGCAGTTCTTC. It specifies CASSSLRLALNNEQFF.

Comment on this clonotype: A much larger clone lies a single base off, so this may be a read error. V usage is TRBV19 and J usage is TRBJ2-5; D is perhaps TRBD2 (5 bases). The CDR3 contains 15 residues. The germline V gene has CDR1 LNHDA and CDR2 SQIVND (reference sequence). The ends were cut back, 3 bases at V and 3 bases at J, with 14 bases in the middle. DNA of the CDR3: TGTGCCAGTAGTATCAGGCTAGCAGCTGAAGAGACCCAGTACTTC. Translating it yields CASSIRLAAEETQYF.